The T cell receptor beta chain under discussion was sequenced for a study of beta chain features in type 1 diabetes. General study findings and limits: Significant though moderate, a shortening of TCRB CDR3s appeared in all four CD4+ subsets of Type 1 diabetes patients.

Sequencing targeted expressed TCRB transcripts, as all isolated RNA had been reverse transcribed. Clones were read by immunoSEQ multiplex PCR, and TCRdb kept only the in-frame ones, dropping some. Of about 640,000 clones in the sample, 9.5% to 15% are singletons; the top ten hold about 0.11%. Trimming stripped 0 bases from V and 0 bases from J, with 8 bases between. Germline V gene lookup returns CDR1 MNHEY and CDR2 SVGAGI. The CDR3 is 15 residues long. The table lists this clone with a few counts. Its antigen is currently unknown. This same CDR3 is encoded by further DNA sequences in the sample. This chain uses TRBV6-5 with TRBJ2-5; possibly TRBD1 for D (6 bases). The TCR comes from a man younger than 45 with type 1 diabetes. The sequencing sample was made of naive CD4+ T cells from blood. The CDR3 sequence: CASSYSAGDQETQYF. The CDR3, as DNA: TGTGCCAGCAGTTACTCAGCAGGGGACCAAGAGACCCAGTACTTC.